The entry below gives a single T cell receptor beta chain sequence along with its context. Its antigen is unidentified. The data derive from a study of T cell responses to AZD1222 COVID-19 vaccine. On the study more broadly: Analysis merged second doses at about 4 or about 12 weeks.

CDR3 length equals 15 residues. V lost 6 bases, J lost 0 bases, and 9 bases lay in between. The germline CDR1 and CDR2 sequences are SGHTA and FQGTGA. Regarding the study as a whole: Seropositive status at baseline applied to only 5 or 6 AZD1222 recipients. Clonal diversity was possibly underestimated; the donors were predominantly white British and more often female.

Sequencing was performed with immunoSEQ multiplex PCR; in TCRdb, only in-frame clones are kept and a portion is missing. The sample has about 120,000 clones; less than 90% are singletons. The source of this sequence is an adult in good health. V and J are TRBV7-3 and TRBJ2-6; D call uncertain. The sample was peripheral blood, taken on day 0 of AZD1222 vaccination. The CDR3 sequence: CASRSESSGANVLTF. The CDR3, as DNA: TGTGCCAGCAGATCTGAAAGCTCTGGGGCCAACGTCCTGACTTTC.